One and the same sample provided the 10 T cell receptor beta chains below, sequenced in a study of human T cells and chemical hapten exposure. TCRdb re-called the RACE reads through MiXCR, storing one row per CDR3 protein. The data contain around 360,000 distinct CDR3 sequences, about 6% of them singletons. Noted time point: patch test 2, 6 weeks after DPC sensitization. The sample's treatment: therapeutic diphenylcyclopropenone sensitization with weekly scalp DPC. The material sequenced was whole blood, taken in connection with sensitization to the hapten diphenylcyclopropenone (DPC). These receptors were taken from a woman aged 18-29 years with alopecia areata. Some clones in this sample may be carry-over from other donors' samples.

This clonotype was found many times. The CDR3 spells CASSQVGGRTEAFF. DNA of the CDR3: TGTGCCAGCAGCCAAGTGGGAGGGAGGACTGAAGCTTTCTTT. The V call is TRBV4-2, the J call TRBJ1-1; D is ambiguous. The V end lost 1 base, the J end lost 5 bases, and 11 bases lay between the germline ends. The length of the CDR3 is 14 residues. Germline CDR1 is LGHNA and CDR2 is YNFKEQ.

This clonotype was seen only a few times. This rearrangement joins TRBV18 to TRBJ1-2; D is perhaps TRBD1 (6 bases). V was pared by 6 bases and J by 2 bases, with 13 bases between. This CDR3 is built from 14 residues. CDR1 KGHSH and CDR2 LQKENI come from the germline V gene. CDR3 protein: CASSPVQGNYGYTF. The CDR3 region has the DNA TGTGCCAGCTCCCCAGTCCAGGGGAACTATGGCTACACCTTC.

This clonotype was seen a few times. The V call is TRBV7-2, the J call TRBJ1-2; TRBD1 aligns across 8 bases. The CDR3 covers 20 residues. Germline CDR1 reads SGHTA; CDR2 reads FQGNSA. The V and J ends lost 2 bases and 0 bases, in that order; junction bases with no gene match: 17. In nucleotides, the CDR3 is TGTGCCAGCAGCTTATTTCACCTCTATTCCCGGACAGGGCCTAACTATGGCTACACCTTC. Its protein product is CASSLFHLYSRTGPNYGYTF.

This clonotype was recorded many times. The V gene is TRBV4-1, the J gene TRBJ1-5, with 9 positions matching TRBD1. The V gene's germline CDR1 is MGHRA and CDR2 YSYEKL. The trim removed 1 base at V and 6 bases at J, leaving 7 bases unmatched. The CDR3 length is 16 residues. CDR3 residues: CASSQGTGTGRQPQHF. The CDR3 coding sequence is TGCGCCAGCAGCCAAGGAACTGGGACAGGGCGTCAGCCCCAGCATTTT.

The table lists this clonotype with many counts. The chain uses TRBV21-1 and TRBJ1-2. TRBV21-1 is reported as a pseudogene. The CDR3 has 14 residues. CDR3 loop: CASSEKEANYGYTF. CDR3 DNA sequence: TGTGCCAGCAGCGAAAAGGAAGCTAACTATGGCTACACCTTC.

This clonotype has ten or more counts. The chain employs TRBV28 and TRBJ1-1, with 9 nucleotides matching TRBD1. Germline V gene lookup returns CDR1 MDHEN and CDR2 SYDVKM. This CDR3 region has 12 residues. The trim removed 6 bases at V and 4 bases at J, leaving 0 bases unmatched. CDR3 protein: CASRTGGTEAFF. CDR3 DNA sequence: TGTGCCAGCAGGACAGGGGGCACTGAAGCTTTCTTT.

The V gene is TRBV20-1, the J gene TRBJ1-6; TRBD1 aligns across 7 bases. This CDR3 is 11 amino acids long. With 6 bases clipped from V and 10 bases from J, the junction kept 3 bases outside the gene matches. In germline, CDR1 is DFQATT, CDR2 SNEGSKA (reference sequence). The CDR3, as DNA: TGCAGTGCGCAGGGGGGCTCACCCCTCCACTTT. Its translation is CSAQGGSPLHF.

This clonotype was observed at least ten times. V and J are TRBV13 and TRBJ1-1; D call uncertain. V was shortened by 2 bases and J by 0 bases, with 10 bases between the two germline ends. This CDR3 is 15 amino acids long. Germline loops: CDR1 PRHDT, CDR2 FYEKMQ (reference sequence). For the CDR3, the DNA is TGTGCCAGCAGCTTAAGCCAATGGCTGAACACTGAAGCTTTCTTT. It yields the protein CASSLSQWLNTEAFF.

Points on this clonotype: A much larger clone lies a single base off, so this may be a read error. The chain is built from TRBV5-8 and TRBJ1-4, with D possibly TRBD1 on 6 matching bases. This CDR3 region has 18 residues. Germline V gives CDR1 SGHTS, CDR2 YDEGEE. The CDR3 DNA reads TGTGCCAGCAGCCCCGACAGGCCTCGTCGCTCAACTAATGATAAACTGTTTTTT. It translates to CASSPDRPRRSTNDKLFF.

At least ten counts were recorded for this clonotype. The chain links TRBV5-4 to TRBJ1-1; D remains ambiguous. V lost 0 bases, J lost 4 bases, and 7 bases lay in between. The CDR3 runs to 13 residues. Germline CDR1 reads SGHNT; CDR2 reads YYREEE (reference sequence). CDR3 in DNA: TGTGCCAGCAGCTTGGGACACGGCACTGAAGCTTTCTTT. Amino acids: CASSLGHGTEAFF.